Only a few counts were recorded for the clone carrying this T cell receptor (beta chain). Together with a sample-barcoded 5' primer, a J-beta primer mix was included in a second PCR lasting about 7 to 12 cycles. Any given sample supplied a minimum of 2.5 million CDR3-containing paired-end reads. Using its own MiXCR run on the 5' RACE reads, TCRdb lists one record per CDR3 protein. The sample includes 1.5 million to 2 million distinct CDR3 sequences, roughly 49% seen only once; the top ten take roughly 2.1%. This entry is derived from a study of blood T cells in healthy people across ages. V shed 6 bases, J shed 3 bases, and the junction held 8 bases outside the gene matches. Germline V gene sequence: CDR1 DFQATT, CDR2 SNEGSKA (reference sequence). This CDR3 region has 14 residues.

The source of this sequence is a woman aged 40-49 years in good health. The source material was blood. The chain employs TRBV20-1 and TRBJ2-7, with 10 bases lining up with TRBD2. This CDR3 is CSAMTRLAGYEQYF. DNA for the CDR3: TGCAGTGCAATGACTCGACTAGCGGGCTACGAGCAGTACTTC.